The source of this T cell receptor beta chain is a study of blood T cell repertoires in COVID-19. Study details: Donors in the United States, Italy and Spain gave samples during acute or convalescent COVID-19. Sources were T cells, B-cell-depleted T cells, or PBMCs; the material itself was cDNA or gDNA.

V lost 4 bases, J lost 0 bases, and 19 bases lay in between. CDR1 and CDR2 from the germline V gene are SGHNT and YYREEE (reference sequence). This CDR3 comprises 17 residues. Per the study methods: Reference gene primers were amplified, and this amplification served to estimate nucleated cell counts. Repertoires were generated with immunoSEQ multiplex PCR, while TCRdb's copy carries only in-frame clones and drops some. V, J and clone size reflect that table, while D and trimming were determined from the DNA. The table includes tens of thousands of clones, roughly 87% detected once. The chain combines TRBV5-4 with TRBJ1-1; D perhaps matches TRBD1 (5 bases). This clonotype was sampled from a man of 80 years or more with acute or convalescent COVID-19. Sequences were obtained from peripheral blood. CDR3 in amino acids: CASSPSPTGGMNTEAFF. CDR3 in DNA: TGTGCCAGCAGCCCATCCCCGACGGGGGGGATGAACACTGAAGCTTTCTTT. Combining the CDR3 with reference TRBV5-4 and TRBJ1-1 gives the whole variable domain ETGVTQSPTHLIKTRGQQVTLRCSSQSGHNTVSWYQQALGQGPQFIFQYYREEENGRGNFPPRFSGLQFPNYSSELNVNALELDDSALYLCASSPSPTGGMNTEAFFGQGTRLTVV.